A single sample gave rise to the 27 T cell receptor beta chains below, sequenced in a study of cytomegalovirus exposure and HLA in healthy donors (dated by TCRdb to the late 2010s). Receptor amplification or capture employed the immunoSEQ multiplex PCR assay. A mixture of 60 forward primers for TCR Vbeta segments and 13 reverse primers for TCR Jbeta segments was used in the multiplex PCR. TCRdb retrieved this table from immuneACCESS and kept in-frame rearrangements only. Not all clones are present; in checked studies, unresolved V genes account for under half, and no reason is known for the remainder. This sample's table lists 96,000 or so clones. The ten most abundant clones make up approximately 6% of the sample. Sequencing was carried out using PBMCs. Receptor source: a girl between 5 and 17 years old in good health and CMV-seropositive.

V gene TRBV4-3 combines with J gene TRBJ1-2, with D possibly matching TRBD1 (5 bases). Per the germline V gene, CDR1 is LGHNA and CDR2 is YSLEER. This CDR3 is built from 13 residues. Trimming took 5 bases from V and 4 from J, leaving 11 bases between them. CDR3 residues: CASSDRELYGYTF. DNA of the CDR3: TGCGCCAGCAGCGACAGAGAACTCTATGGCTACACCTTC.

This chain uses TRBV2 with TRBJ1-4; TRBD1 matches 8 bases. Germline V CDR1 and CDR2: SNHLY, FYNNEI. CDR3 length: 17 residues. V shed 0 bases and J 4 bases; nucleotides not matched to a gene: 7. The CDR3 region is CASSEAQGQDYNEKLFF. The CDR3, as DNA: TGTGCCAGCAGTGAAGCGCAGGGACAGGATTATAATGAAAAACTGTTTTTT.

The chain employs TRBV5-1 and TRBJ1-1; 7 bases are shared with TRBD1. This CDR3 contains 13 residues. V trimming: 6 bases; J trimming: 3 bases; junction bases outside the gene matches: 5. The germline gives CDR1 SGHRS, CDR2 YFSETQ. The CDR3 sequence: CASISTGHTEAFF. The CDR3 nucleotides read TGCGCCAGCATCTCGACAGGGCACACTGAAGCTTTCTTT.

CDR3 in amino acids: CASSQPLGGGGAGELFF. CDR3 coding DNA: TGTGCCAGCAGCCAACCCTTGGGGGGCGGGGGGGCCGGGGAGCTGTTTTTT. The chain employs TRBV4-2 and TRBJ2-2; 9 nucleotides line up with TRBD2. Germline assignment: CDR1 LGHNA and CDR2 YNFKEQ. The CDR3 spans 17 residues. Trimming removed 2 bases from V and 6 bases from J; junction bases left unmatched: 10.

CDR3 sequence: CASIGQTYEQYV. The CDR3 DNA reads as TGTGCCAGCATTGGACAGACCTACGAGCAGTACGTC. The chain uses TRBV6-1 and TRBJ2-7, with D perhaps TRBD1 (6 bases). The CDR3 has 12 residues. The germline CDR1 and CDR2 sequences are MNHNS and SASEGT. The V end was cut by 7 bases, the J end by 2 bases, with 9 bases between.

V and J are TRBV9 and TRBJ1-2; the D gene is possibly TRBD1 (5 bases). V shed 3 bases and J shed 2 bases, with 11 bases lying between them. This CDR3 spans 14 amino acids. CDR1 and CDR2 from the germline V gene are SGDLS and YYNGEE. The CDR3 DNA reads TGTGCCAGCAGCGGAGAAGGGGCGAACTATGGCTACACCTTC. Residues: CASSGEGANYGYTF.

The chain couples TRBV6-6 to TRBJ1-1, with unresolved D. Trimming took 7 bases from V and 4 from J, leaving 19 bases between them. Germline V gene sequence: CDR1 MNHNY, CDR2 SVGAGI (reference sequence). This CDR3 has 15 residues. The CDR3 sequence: CASTNGEFMVTEAFF. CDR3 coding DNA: TGTGCCAGCACCAACGGGGAGTTTATGGTCACTGAAGCTTTCTTT.

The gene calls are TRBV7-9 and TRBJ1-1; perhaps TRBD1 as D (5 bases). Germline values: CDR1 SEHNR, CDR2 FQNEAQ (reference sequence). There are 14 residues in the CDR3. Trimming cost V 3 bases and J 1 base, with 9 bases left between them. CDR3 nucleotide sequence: TGTGCCAGCAGCTTTAGTAGGGGGAACACTGAAGCTTTCTTT. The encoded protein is CASSFSRGNTEAFF.

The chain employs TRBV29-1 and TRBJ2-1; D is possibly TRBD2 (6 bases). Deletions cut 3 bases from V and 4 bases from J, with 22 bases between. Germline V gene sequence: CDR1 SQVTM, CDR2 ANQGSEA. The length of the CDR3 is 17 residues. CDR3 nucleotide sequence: TGCAGCGTTGACCCCTACTTAACATCCGGAGGGTACAATGAGCAGTTCTTC. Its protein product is CSVDPYLTSGGYNEQFF.

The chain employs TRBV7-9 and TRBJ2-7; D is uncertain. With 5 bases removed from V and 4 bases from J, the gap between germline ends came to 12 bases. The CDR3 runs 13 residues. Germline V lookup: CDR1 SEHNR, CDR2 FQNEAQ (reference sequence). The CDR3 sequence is CASSPVATYEQYF. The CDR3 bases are TGTGCCAGCAGCCCCGTTGCCACTTACGAGCAGTACTTC.

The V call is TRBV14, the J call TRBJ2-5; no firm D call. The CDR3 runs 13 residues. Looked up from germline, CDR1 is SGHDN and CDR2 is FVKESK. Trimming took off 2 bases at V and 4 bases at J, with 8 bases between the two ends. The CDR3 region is CASSQRLVETQYF. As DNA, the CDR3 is TGTGCCAGCAGCCAAAGGCTAGTAGAGACCCAGTACTTC.

The CDR3 sequence is CASSQDGGAGADTQYF. DNA of the CDR3: TGCGCCAGCAGCCAAGACGGGGGGGCCGGGGCAGATACGCAGTATTTT. J is TRBJ2-3 and V is TRBV4-3; TRBD2 agrees at 8 bases. Per germline, CDR1 LGHNA and CDR2 YSLEER. V lost 0 bases, J lost 4 bases, and 6 bases stayed unmatched. This CDR3 spans 16 amino acids.

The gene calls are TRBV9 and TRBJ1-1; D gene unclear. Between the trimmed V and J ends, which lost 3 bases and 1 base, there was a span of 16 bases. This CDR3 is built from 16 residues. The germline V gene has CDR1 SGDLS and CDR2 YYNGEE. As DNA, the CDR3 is TGTGCCAGCAGCGCCATTAGCCAAAGGAGGAACACTGAAGCTTTCTTT. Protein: CASSAISQRRNTEAFF. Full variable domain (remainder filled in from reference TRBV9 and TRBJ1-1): DSGVTQTPKHLITATGQRVTLRCSPRSGDLSVYWYQQSLDQGLQFLIQYYNGEERAKGNILERFSAQQFPDLHSELNLSSLELGDSALYFCASSAISQRRNTEAFFGQGTRLTVV.

CDR3 in amino acids: CASSLDGSSYEQYF. The CDR3 nucleotides read TGTGCCAGCAGCTTAGATGGTAGCTCCTACGAGCAGTACTTC. V and J are TRBV11-2 and TRBJ2-7; D remains ambiguous. Trimming shortened V by 0 bases and J by 0 bases, and 6 bases separated the two germline ends. The CDR3 is 14 amino acids. Germline CDR1 and CDR2: SGHAT and FQNNGV. Drawing the rest from reference TRBV11-2 and TRBJ2-7, the complete variable domain is EAGVAQSPRYKIIEKRQSVAFWCNPISGHATLYWYQQILGQGPKLLIQFQNNGVVDDSQLPKDRFSAERLKGVDSTLKIQPAKLEDSAVYLCASSLDGSSYEQYFGPGTRLTVT.

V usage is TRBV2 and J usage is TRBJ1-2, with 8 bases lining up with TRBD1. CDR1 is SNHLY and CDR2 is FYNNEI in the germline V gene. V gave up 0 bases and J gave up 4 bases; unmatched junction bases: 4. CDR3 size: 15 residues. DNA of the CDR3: TGTGCCAGCAGTGAAGCGCTTCAGGGGGCCTATGGCTACACCTTC. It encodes CASSEALQGAYGYTF.

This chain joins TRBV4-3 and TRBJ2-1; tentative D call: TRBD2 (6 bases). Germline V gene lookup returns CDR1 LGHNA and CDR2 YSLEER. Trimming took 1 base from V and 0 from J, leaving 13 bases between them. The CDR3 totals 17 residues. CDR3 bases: TGCGCCAGCAGCCAAGCCTTGGCGGGGAGCTCCTACAATGAGCAGTTCTTC. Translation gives CASSQALAGSSYNEQFF.

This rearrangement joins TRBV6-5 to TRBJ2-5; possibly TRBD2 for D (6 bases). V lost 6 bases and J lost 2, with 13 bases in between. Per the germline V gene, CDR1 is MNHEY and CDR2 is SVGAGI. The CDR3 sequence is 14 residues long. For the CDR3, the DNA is TGTGCCAGCAGCTCCAGGCGGGGACAAGAGACCCAGTACTTC. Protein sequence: CASSSRRGQETQYF.

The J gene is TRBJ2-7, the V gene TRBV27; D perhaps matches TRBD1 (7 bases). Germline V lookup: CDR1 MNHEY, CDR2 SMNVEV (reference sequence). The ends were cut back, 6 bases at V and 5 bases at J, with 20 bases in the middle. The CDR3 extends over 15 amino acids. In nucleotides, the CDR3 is TGTGCCAGCAGGCTGTACTTGACAGGGAGGCACGAGCAGTACTTC. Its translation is CASRLYLTGRHEQYF.

The CDR3 coding sequence is TGCGCCAGCAGCCAAGTATACACCGATCAGCCCCAGCATTTT. It translates to CASSQVYTDQPQHF. V is TRBV4-3 and J is TRBJ1-5; D is uncertain. Germline values: CDR1 LGHNA, CDR2 YSLEER. V lost 1 base and J 5 bases, leaving 9 bases between the germline ends. The CDR3 has 14 amino acids.

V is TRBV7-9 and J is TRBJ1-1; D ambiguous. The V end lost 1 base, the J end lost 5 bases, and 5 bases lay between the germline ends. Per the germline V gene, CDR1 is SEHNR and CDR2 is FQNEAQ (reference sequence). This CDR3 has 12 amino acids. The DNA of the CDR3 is TGTGCCAGCAGCTTAGGAGAAACTGAAGCTTTCTTT. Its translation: CASSLGETEAFF.

This CDR3 is CASSIGSSYEQYF. CDR3 nucleotides: TGTGCCAGCAGTATAGGGAGCTCCTACGAGCAGTACTTC. The rearrangement links TRBV25-1 to TRBJ2-7, with D maybe TRBD2 (5 bases). V was shortened by 5 bases and J by 0 bases, with 8 bases between the two germline ends. This CDR3 is built from 13 residues. CDR1 MGHDK and CDR2 SYGVNS come from the germline V gene.

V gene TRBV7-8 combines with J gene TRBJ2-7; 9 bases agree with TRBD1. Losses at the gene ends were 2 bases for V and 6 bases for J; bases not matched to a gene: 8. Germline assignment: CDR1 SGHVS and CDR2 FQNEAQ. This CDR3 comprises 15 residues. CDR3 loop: CASSLLSGTGIEQYV. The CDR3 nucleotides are TGTGCCAGCAGCTTACTGTCCGGGACAGGGATCGAGCAGTACGTC.

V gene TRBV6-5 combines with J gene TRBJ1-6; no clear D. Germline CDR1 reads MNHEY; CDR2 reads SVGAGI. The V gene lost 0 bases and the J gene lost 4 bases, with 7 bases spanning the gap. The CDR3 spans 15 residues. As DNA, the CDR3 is TGTGCCAGCAGTTACTCCCAGTCGTATAATTCACCCCTCCACTTT. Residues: CASSYSQSYNSPLHF.

CDR3 bases: TGTGCCAGCAGTCTTTCCCCAGGGGCAGGAGATACGCAGTATTTT. Its protein product is CASSLSPGAGDTQYF. The V and J genes are TRBV6-5 and TRBJ2-3, with D tentatively TRBD1 (6 bases). The CDR3 has 15 residues. Trimming stripped 5 bases from V and 5 bases from J, with 17 bases between. The germline gives CDR1 MNHEY, CDR2 SVGAGI.

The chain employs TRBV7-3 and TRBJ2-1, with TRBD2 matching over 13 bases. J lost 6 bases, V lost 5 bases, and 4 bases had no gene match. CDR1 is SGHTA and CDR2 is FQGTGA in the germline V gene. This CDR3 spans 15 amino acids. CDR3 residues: CASSPGLAGANEQFF. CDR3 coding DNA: TGTGCCAGCAGCCCAGGACTAGCGGGGGCCAATGAGCAGTTCTTC.

CDR3 amino acids: CASRQRQGWGEQFF. For the CDR3, the DNA is TGTGCCAGCAGACAAAGACAGGGGTGGGGTGAGCAGTTCTTC. V and J are TRBV13 and TRBJ2-1; TRBD1 matches at 8 bases. V shed 6 bases and J 9 bases; nucleotides not matched to a gene: 10. Looked up from germline, CDR1 is PRHDT and CDR2 is FYEKMQ (reference sequence). This CDR3 has 14 residues.

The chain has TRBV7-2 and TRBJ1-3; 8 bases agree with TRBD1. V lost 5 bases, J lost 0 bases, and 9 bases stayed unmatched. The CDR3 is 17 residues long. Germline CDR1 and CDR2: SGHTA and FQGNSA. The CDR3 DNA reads TGTGCCAGCAGCGCAAGACAGGGGCGACACTCTGGAAACACCATATATTTT. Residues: CASSARQGRHSGNTIYF.